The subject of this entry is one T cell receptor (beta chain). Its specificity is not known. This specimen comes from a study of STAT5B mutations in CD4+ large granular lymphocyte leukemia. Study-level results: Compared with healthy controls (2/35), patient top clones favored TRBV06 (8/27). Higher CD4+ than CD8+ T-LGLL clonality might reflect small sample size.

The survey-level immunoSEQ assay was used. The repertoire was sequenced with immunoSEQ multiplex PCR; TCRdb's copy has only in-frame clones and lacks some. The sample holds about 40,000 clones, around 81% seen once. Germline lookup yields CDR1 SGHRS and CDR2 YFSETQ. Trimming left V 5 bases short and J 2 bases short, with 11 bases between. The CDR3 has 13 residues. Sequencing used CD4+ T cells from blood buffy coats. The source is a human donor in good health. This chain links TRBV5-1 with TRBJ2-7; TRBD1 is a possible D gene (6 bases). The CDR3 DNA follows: TGCGCCAGCAGATCGGACAGTCCCTACGAGCAGTACTTC. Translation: CASRSDSPYEQYF. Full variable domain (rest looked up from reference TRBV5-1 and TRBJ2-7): KAGVTQTPRYLIKTRGQQVTLSCSPISGHRSVSWYQQTPGQGLQFLFEYFSETQRNKGNFPGRFSGRQFSNSRSEMNVSTLELGDSALYLCASRSDSPYEQYFGPGTRLTVT.